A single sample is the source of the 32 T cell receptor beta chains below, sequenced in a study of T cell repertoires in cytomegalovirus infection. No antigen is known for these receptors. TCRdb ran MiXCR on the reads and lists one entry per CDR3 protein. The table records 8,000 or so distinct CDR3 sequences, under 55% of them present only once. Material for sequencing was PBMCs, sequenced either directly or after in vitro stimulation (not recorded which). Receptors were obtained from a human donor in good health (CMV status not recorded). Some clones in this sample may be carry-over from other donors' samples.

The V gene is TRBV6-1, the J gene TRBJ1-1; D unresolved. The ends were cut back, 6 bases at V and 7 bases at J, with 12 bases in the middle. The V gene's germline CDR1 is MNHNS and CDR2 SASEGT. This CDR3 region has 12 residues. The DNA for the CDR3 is TGTGCCAGCAGAAAGGGTGTCGTTGAAGCTTTCTTT. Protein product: CASRKGVVEAFF.

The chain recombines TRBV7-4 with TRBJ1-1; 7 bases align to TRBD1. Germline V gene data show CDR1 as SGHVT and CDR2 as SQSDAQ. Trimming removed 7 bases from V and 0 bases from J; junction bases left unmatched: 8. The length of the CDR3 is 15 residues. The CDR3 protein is CASNYWDSVNTEAFF. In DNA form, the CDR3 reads TGTGCCAGCAACTACTGGGACAGTGTGAACACTGAAGCTTTCTTT.

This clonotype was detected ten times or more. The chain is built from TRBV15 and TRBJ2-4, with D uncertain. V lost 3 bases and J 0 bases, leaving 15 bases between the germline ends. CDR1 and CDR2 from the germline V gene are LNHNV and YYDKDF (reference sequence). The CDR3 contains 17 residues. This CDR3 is CATSSQPGLLAKNIQYF. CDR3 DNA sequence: TGTGCCACCAGCAGCCAACCCGGGCTTCTAGCCAAAAACATTCAGTACTTC.

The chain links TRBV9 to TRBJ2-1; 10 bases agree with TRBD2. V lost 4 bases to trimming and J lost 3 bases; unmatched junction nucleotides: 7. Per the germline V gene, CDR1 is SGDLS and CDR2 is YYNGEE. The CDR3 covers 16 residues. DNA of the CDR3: TGTGCCAGCAGCCTGAATAGCGGGGGGTTCTACAATGAGCAGTTCTTC. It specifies CASSLNSGGFYNEQFF.

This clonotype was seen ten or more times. The CDR3 DNA follows: TGTGCCAGCAGCCGCCGACAGACCTCGAACACTGAAGCTTTCTTT. This sequence encodes CASSRRQTSNTEAFF. The J gene is TRBJ1-1, the V gene TRBV28; possible D gene TRBD1, 5 bases. Germline lookup yields CDR1 MDHEN and CDR2 SYDVKM. Trimming left V 6 bases short and J 1 base short, with 15 bases between. CDR3 length equals 15 residues. The whole variable domain, filled in from reference TRBV28 and TRBJ1-1, reads DVKVTQSSRYLVKRTGEKVFLECVQDMDHENMFWYRQDPGLGLRLIYFSYDVKMKEKGDIPEGYSVSREKKERFSLILESASTNQTSMYLCASSRRQTSNTEAFFGQGTRLTVV.

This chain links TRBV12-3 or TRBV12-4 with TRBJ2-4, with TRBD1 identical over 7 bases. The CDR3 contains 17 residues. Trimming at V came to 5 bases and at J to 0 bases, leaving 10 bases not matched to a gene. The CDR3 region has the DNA TGTGCCAGCAGTCCCCGACAGGGCGATCTAGCCAAAAACATTCAGTACTTC. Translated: CASSPRQGDLAKNIQYF.

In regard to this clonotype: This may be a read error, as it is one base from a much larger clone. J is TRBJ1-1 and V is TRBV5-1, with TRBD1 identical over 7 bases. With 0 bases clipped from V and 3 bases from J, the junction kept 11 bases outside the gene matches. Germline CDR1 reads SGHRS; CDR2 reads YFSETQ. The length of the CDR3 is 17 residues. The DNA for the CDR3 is TGCGCCAGCAGCTTGGAAGGGGGCGGTTGGATGTACACTGAAGCTTTCTTT. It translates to CASSLEGGGWMYTEAFF.

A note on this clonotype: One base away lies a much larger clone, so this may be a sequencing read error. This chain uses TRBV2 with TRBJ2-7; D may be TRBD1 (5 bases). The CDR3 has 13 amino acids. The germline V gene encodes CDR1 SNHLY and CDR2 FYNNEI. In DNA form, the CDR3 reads TGTGCCAGCAGTGGGGAAAGGACACCGAGAAAGTCCTTC. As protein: CASSGERTPRKSF.

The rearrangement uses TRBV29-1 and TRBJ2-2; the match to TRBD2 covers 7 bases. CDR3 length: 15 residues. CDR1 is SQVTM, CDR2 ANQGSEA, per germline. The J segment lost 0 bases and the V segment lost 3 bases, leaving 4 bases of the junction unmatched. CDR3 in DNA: TGCAGCGTTGAGCCGGGGGGATCGAACACCGGGGAGCTGTTTTTT. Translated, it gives CSVEPGGSNTGELFF.

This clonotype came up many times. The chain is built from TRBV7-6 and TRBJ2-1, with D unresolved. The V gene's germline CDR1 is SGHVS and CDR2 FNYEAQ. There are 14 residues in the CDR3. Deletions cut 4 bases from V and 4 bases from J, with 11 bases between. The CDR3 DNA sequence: TGTGCCAGCAGCTCCGCCGGAGATTACAATGAGCAGTTCTTC. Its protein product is CASSSAGDYNEQFF.

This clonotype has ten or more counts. CDR3 in amino acids: CASSLRGQSYEQYF. The CDR3 coding sequence is TGTGCCAGCAGTTTAAGAGGACAAAGCTACGAGCAGTACTTC. The J gene is TRBJ2-7, the V gene TRBV27; D possibly corresponds to TRBD1 (5 bases). CDR1 and CDR2 (germline): MNHEY, SMNVEV (reference sequence). This CDR3 has 14 residues. V lost 2 bases and J 3 bases, leaving 11 bases between the germline ends.

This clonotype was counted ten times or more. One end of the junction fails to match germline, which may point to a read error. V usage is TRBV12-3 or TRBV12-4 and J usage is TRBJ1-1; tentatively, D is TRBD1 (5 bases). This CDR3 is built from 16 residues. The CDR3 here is CASSLRVSKQVTEAFF. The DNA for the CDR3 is TGTGCAAGCAGCCTCAGGGTTTCCAAACAGGTCACGGAAGCTTTCTTT.

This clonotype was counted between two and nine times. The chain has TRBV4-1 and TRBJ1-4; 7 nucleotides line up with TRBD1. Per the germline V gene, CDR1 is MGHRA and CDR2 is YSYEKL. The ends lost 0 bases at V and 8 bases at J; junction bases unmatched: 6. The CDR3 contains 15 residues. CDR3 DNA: TGCGCCAGCAGCCAAGATAAGGGGGCTTGGGAAAAACTGTTTTTT. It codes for CASSQDKGAWEKLFF.

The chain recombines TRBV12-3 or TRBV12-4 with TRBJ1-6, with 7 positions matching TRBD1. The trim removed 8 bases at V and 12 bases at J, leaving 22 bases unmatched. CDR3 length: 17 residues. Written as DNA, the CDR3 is TGTGCCAGCCGGGGCGACAGGGCTAAACGGCGGTCGAAACCCCTCCACTTT. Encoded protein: CASRGDRAKRRSKPLHF.

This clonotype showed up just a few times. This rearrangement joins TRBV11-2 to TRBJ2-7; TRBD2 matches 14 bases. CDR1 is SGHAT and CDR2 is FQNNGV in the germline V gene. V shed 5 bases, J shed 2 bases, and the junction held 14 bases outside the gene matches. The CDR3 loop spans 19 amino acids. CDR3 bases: TGTGCCAGCAGCGTCGGGACTAGCGGGAGAGGGGGACCCCCCTACGAGCAGTACTTC. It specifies CASSVGTSGRGGPPYEQYF.

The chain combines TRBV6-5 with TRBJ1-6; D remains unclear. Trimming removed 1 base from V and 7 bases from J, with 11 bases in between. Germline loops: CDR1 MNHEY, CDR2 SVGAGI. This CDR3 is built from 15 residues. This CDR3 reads CASSYWRTGNSPLHF. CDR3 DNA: TGTGCCAGCAGTTACTGGCGTACGGGGAATTCACCCCTCCACTTT.

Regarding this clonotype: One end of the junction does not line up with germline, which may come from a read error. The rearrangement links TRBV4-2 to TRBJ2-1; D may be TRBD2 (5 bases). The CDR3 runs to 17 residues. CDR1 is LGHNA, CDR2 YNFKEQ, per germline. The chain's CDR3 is CVSSQDSYSVGNNEQFF. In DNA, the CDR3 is TGTGTCAGCAGCCAAGATTCCTATAGCGTGGGAAACAATGAGCAGTTCTTC.

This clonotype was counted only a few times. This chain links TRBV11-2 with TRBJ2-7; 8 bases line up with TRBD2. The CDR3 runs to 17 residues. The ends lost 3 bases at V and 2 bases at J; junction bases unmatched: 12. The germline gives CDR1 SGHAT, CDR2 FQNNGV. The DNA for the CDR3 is TGTGCCAGCAGCTTCTGGGGGTCGGGACTAGGAGCCTACGAGCAGTACTTC. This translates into CASSFWGSGLGAYEQYF.

CDR3 DNA: TGTGCCAGCAGCAAGAAGACAGGGGAAGAAACCGGGGAGCTGTTTTTT. This encodes CASSKKTGEETGELFF. The genes are TRBV7-2 and TRBJ2-2, with 8 nucleotides matching TRBD1. Per the germline V gene, CDR1 is SGHTA and CDR2 is FQGNSA. V gave up 5 bases and J gave up 5 bases; unmatched junction bases: 10. There are 16 residues in the CDR3.

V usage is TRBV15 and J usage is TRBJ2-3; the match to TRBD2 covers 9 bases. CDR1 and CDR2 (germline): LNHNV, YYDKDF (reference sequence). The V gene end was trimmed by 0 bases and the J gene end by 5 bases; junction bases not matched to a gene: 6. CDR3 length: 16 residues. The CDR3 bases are TGTGCCACCAGCAGAGATGGGCCTAGCGGGAAAGATACGCAGTATTTT. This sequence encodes CATSRDGPSGKDTQYF.

The CDR3 is CASWRGQMNTEAFF. The CDR3 DNA is TGTGCCAGCTGGAGGGGCCAGATGAACACTGAAGCTTTCTTT. The rearrangement links TRBV5-5 to TRBJ1-1; D is perhaps TRBD1 (5 bases). This CDR3 has 14 amino acids. Germline V gene lookup returns CDR1 SGHKS and CDR2 YYEKEE (reference sequence). Trimming pared 7 bases from V and 0 bases from J, leaving 13 bases between.

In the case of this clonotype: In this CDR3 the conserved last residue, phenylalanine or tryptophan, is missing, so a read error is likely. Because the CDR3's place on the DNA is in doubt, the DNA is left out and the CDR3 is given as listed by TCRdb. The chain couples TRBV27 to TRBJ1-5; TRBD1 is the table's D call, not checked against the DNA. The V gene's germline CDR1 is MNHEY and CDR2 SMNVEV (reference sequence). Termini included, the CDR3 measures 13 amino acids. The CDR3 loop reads CASSQGSRQPPHL.

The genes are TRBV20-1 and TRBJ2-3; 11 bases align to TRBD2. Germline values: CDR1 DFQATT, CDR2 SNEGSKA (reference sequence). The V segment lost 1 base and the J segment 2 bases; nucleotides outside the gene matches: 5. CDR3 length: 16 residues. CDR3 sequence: CSARAALAGDTDTQYF. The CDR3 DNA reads TGCAGTGCTAGAGCCGCACTAGCGGGGGACACAGATACGCAGTATTTT.

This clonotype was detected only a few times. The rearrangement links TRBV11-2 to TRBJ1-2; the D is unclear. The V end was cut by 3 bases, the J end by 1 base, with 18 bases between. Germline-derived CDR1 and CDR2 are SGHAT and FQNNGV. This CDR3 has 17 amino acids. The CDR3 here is CASSFISGSSSNYGYTF. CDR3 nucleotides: TGTGCCAGCAGCTTTATCTCCGGGAGCAGCAGTAACTATGGCTACACCTTC.

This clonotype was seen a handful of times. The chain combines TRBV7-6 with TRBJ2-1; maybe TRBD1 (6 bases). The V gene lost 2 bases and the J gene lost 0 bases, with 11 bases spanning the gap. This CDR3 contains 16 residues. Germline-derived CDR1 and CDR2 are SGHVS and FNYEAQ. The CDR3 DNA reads TGTGCCAGCAGCTTAACATCAGGGGTCTCCTACAATGAGCAGTTCTTC. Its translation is CASSLTSGVSYNEQFF.

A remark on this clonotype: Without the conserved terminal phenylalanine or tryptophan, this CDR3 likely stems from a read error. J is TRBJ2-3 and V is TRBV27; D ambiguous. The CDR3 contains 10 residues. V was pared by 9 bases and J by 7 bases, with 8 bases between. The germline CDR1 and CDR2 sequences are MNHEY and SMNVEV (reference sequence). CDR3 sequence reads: CASHGYTQYV. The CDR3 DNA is TGTGCCAGTCACGGGTATACGCAGTATGTT.

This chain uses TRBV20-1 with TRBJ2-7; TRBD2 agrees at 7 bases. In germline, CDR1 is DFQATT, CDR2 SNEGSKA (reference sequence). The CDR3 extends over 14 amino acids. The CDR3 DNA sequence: TGCAGCCCTAGGTGGGAGGGAAGATTAGGCGAGCAGTACTTC. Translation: CSPRWEGRLGEQYF.

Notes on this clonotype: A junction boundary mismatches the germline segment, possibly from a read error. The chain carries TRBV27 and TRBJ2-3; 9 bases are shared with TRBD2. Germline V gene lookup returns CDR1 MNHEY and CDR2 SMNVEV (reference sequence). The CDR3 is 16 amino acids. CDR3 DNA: TGTGCAGGACGACTGGCGGGAGGGGGGAGCACAGAGACGCAGTATTTT. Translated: CAGRLAGGGSTETQYF.

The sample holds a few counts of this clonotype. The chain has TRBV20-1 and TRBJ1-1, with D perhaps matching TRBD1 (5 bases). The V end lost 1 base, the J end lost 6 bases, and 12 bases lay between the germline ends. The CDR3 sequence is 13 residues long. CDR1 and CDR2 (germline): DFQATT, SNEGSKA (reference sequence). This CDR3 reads CSARGGGFSEAFF. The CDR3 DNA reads TGCAGTGCTAGAGGCGGGGGGTTCTCTGAAGCTTTCTTT.

The CDR3 loop reads CASSSRGRGEKLFF. In DNA, the CDR3 is TGTGCCAGCAGCTCCAGGGGGCGGGGTGAAAAACTGTTTTTT. V is TRBV7-6 and J is TRBJ1-4, with 8 bases that match TRBD1. Germline V gene data show CDR1 as SGHVS and CDR2 as FNYEAQ. The trim removed 4 bases at V and 7 bases at J, leaving 5 bases unmatched. The CDR3 contains 14 residues.

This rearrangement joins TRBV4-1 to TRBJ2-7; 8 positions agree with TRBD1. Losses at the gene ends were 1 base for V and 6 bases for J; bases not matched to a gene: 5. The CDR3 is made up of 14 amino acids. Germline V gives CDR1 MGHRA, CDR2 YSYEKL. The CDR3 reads CASSQVWTGSEQYF. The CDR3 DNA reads TGCGCCAGCAGCCAAGTGTGGACAGGGTCCGAGCAGTACTTC.

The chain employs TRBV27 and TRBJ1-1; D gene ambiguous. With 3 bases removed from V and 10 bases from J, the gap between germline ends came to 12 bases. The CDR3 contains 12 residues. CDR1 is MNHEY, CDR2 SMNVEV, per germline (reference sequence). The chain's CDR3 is CASSFARGLAFF. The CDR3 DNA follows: TGTGCCAGCAGTTTTGCCCGTGGGCTAGCTTTCTTT.